Listed here are 23 T cell receptor beta chains from one sample, sequenced in a study of blood T cell repertoires in COVID-19. Clones were read by immunoSEQ multiplex PCR, and TCRdb kept only the in-frame ones, dropping some. The sample carries 95,000 to 150,000 clones, approximately 85% recorded once. Sequenced material: peripheral blood. These receptors were taken from a man aged 80 or over with active or convalescent COVID-19.

This chain joins TRBV5-5 and TRBJ1-5, with D unclear. CDR1 is SGHKS and CDR2 is YYEKEE in the germline V gene (reference sequence). This CDR3 is 16 amino acids long. V dropped 1 base and J dropped 0 bases, with 11 bases sitting between them. Here the CDR3 reads CASSLSPGVSNQPQHF. DNA of the CDR3: TGTGCCAGCAGCTTGTCGCCAGGCGTTAGCAATCAGCCCCAGCATTTT.

The genes are TRBV20-1 and TRBJ2-1; TRBD1 is a possible D gene (7 bases). Germline CDR1 is DFQATT and CDR2 is SNEGSKA (reference sequence). There are 14 residues in the CDR3. The V gene lost 3 bases and the J gene lost 5 bases, with 14 bases spanning the gap. The CDR3 loop reads CSASRQGGHNEQFF. The CDR3 region has the DNA TGCAGTGCTAGTAGACAGGGAGGTCACAATGAGCAGTTCTTC.

The chain joins TRBV20-1 to TRBJ2-5; 10 bases agree with TRBD2. J lost 0 bases, V lost 3 bases, and 7 bases had no gene match. The germline V gene encodes CDR1 DFQATT and CDR2 SNEGSKA (reference sequence). This CDR3 has 16 amino acids. The CDR3 here is CSASTGTSEYQETQYF. In DNA, the CDR3 is TGCAGTGCTAGTACCGGGACTAGCGAATACCAAGAGACCCAGTACTTC.

V usage is TRBV6-7 and J usage is TRBJ2-1; 9 bases match TRBD2. TRBV6-7 is an ORF; its function is uncertain. Unmatched junction bases numbered 29, after V lost 1 base and J lost 13 bases. This CDR3 has 21 amino acids. CDR3 nucleotides: TGTGCCAGCAGTTACTGGAAAACAGGGACTAGCAAGCGCAATAGTCAGGGACAACAGTTCTTC. It encodes CASSYWKTGTSKRNSQGQQFF.

The CDR3, as DNA: TGTGCCAGCAGTCGGGTACGCGAGCAGTTCTTC. Translated: CASSRVREQFF. The genes are TRBV12-3 or TRBV12-4 and TRBJ2-1; no firm D call. The CDR3 runs 11 residues. Trimming pared 5 bases from V and 10 bases from J, leaving 9 bases between.

The chain has TRBV3-1 (or the pseudogene TRBV3-2) and TRBJ2-4; TRBD1 agrees at 7 bases. Germline lookup yields CDR1 LGHDT and CDR2 YNNKEL (reference sequence). With V trimmed by 0 bases and J by 0 bases, 5 bases remained unmatched. The CDR3 spans 17 residues. This chain's CDR3 is CASSQEGTVLAKNIQYF. CDR3 coding DNA: TGTGCCAGCAGCCAAGAAGGGACAGTCCTAGCCAAAAACATTCAGTACTTC.

Details on this clone: One end of the junction fails to match germline, which may point to a read error. This chain connects TRBV19 to TRBJ2-2; 10 bases line up with TRBD1. This CDR3 is built from 13 residues. CDR1 and CDR2 from the germline V gene are LNHDA and SQIVND (reference sequence). The CDR3 is CASSIDRTGGDYF. The CDR3, as DNA: TGTGCCAGTAGTATCGATAGGACAGGGGGTGACTATTTT.

CDR3 bases: TGTGCCAGTAGTACCCTAGCGGGAGGCGGAGAGACCCAGTACTTC. Protein sequence: CASSTLAGGGETQYF. The genes are TRBV19 and TRBJ2-5; 11 bases are shared with TRBD2. V dropped 4 bases and J dropped 4; count of bases not matched to a gene: 5. CDR1 is LNHDA and CDR2 is SQIVND in the germline V gene (reference sequence). The CDR3 sequence is 15 residues long. Together with reference TRBV19 and TRBJ2-5, the CDR3 gives the full variable domain: DGGITQSPKYLFRKEGQNVTLSCEQNLNHDAMYWYRQDPGQGLRLIYYSQIVNDFQKGDIAEGYSVSREKKESFPLTVTSAQKNPTAFYLCASSTLAGGGETQYFGPGTRLLVL.

V and J are TRBV28 and TRBJ1-2, with 7 positions matching TRBD1. This CDR3 is built from 15 residues. Germline lookup yields CDR1 MDHEN and CDR2 SYDVKM. V lost 5 bases and J lost 3; bases outside the gene matches: 9. In nucleotides, the CDR3 is TGTGCCAGCAGTCTCACTGGGACAGTGGACTATGGCTACACCTTC. Translating gives CASSLTGTVDYGYTF.

V is TRBV7-9 and J is TRBJ1-6; D is ambiguous. This CDR3 has 15 residues. V was shortened by 5 bases and J by 4 bases, with 12 bases between the two germline ends. Germline V gene lookup returns CDR1 SEHNR and CDR2 FQNEAQ (reference sequence). CDR3 sequence reads: CASSANQVYNSPLHF. The CDR3 DNA follows: TGTGCCAGCAGCGCAAATCAGGTTTATAATTCACCCCTCCACTTT.

This rearrangement joins TRBV15 to TRBJ2-1; no clear D. Germline loops: CDR1 LNHNV, CDR2 YYDKDF (reference sequence). The length of the CDR3 is 14 residues. Trimming left V 0 bases short and J 4 bases short, with 7 bases between. The CDR3 bases are TGTGCCACCAGCAGAGAAGGCAGGTACAATGAGCAGTTCTTC. This gives the protein CATSREGRYNEQFF.

This clone has just one count. The V gene is TRBV5-4, the J gene TRBJ2-4, with unresolved D. The CDR3 sequence is 15 residues long. Per the germline V gene, CDR1 is SGHNT and CDR2 is YYREEE (reference sequence). Trimming took off 0 bases at V and 0 bases at J, with 7 bases between the two ends. The CDR3, as DNA: TGTGCCAGCAGCTTGGGCTCCGGAGCCAAAAACATTCAGTACTTC. As protein: CASSLGSGAKNIQYF.

The chain combines TRBV4-1 with TRBJ1-3; no clear D gene. The V gene's germline CDR1 is MGHRA and CDR2 YSYEKL. The CDR3 contains 16 residues. The germline V and J ends were trimmed by 1 base and 0 bases, with 10 bases remaining between them. This chain's CDR3 is CASSQARELSGNTIYF. In nucleotides, the CDR3 is TGCGCCAGCAGCCAAGCGCGCGAGCTCTCTGGAAACACCATATATTTT.

The chain is built from TRBV5-1 and TRBJ1-1; D not certain. Trimming removed 0 bases at V and 1 base at J, with 4 bases between. The CDR3 has 13 amino acids. Germline CDR1 is SGHRS and CDR2 is YFSETQ. The CDR3 nucleotides are TGCGCCAGCAGCTTGGCCAAGAACACTGAAGCTTTCTTT. Amino acid sequence: CASSLAKNTEAFF.

The chain couples TRBV6-5 to TRBJ1-2; D may be TRBD1 (5 bases). The ends were cut back, 5 bases at V and 1 base at J, with 11 bases in the middle. The germline V gene encodes CDR1 MNHEY and CDR2 SVGAGI. There are 14 residues in the CDR3. CDR3 in amino acids: CASSRDLHNYGYTF. CDR3 DNA: TGTGCCAGCAGTAGGGACTTACATAACTATGGCTACACCTTC.

The V gene is TRBV30, the J gene TRBJ1-4, with TRBD1 as a possible D gene (5 bases). Germline loops: CDR1 GTSNPN, CDR2 SVGIG (reference sequence). This CDR3 has 20 residues. V was clipped by 1 base and J by 2 bases, with 26 bases between them. The CDR3 protein is CAWSAGVSPKKGATNEKLFF. The CDR3 coding sequence is TGTGCCTGGAGTGCCGGTGTGTCCCCCAAAAAAGGGGCGACTAATGAAAAACTGTTTTTT.

V is TRBV10-3 and J is TRBJ2-5; 10 bases align to TRBD1. The germline V gene encodes CDR1 ENHRY and CDR2 SYGVKD. Losses at the gene ends were 2 bases for V and 7 bases for J; bases not matched to a gene: 1. CDR3 size: 13 residues. The CDR3 is CAISEGQGGTQYF. The CDR3 DNA sequence: TGTGCCATCAGTGAGGGACAGGGGGGGACCCAGTACTTC.

The chain combines TRBV10-3 with TRBJ1-2; possible D gene TRBD1, 5 bases. Per the germline V gene, CDR1 is ENHRY and CDR2 is SYGVKD. With 6 bases removed from V and 8 bases from J, the gap between germline ends came to 25 bases. This CDR3 comprises 16 residues. The CDR3, as DNA: TGTGCCATCAGGGGCCCCCTCGACAGAGGCCCGGAGGGCTACACCTTC. Protein: CAIRGPLDRGPEGYTF.

The V gene is TRBV19, the J gene TRBJ2-1, with 9 positions matching TRBD2. Germline V CDR1 and CDR2: LNHDA, SQIVND (reference sequence). There are 17 residues in the CDR3. Trimming at V came to 0 bases and at J to 5 bases, leaving 8 bases not matched to a gene. The CDR3 spells CASSIEGAGGINNEQFF. The CDR3 nucleotides are TGTGCCAGTAGTATAGAGGGAGCGGGAGGAATTAACAATGAGCAGTTCTTC.

The chain links TRBV29-1 to TRBJ2-3, with a possible D match to TRBD2 (6 bases). Trimming pared 4 bases from V and 3 bases from J, leaving 17 bases between. In germline, CDR1 is SQVTM, CDR2 ANQGSEA. The CDR3 is made up of 15 amino acids. CDR3 coding DNA: TGCAGCGTTGTGGGAACGGGGGTAGGGACAGATACGCAGTATTTT. Translating gives CSVVGTGVGTDTQYF.

This rearrangement joins TRBV5-1 to TRBJ1-1, with unresolved D. CDR1 and CDR2 from the germline V gene are SGHRS and YFSETQ. The CDR3 contains 13 residues. V lost 5 bases, J lost 3 bases, and 11 bases lay in between. Written as DNA, the CDR3 is TGCGCCAGCAGGGAGGGCGTCGACACTGAAGCTTTCTTT. It encodes CASREGVDTEAFF.

The chain has TRBV11-3 and TRBJ1-3, with TRBD1 as a possible D gene (5 bases). V lost 3 bases to trimming and J lost 4 bases, with 10 bases between them. Germline CDR1 is SGHNT and CDR2 is YENEEA. The CDR3 is made up of 14 amino acids. The CDR3 DNA sequence: TGTGCCAGCAGCTTCAAGGGGCACGGAAACACCATATATTTT. This encodes CASSFKGHGNTIYF.

The rearrangement links TRBV2 to TRBJ1-2; 7 positions agree with TRBD1. The CDR3 is 15 residues long. The V and J ends lost 4 bases and 5 bases, in that order; junction bases with no gene match: 10. The germline gives CDR1 SNHLY, CDR2 FYNNEI. In DNA form, the CDR3 reads TGTGCCAGCAGTGCCTACAGGGGTCCCCATTATGGCTACACCTTC. This gives the protein CASSAYRGPHYGYTF. The whole variable domain, remainder taken from reference TRBV2 and TRBJ1-2, is EPEVTQTPSHQVTQMGQEVILRCVPISNHLYFYWYRQILGQKVEFLVSFYNNEISEKSEIFDDQFSVERPDGSNFTLKIRSTKLEDSAMYFCASSAYRGPHYGYTFGSGTRLTVV.